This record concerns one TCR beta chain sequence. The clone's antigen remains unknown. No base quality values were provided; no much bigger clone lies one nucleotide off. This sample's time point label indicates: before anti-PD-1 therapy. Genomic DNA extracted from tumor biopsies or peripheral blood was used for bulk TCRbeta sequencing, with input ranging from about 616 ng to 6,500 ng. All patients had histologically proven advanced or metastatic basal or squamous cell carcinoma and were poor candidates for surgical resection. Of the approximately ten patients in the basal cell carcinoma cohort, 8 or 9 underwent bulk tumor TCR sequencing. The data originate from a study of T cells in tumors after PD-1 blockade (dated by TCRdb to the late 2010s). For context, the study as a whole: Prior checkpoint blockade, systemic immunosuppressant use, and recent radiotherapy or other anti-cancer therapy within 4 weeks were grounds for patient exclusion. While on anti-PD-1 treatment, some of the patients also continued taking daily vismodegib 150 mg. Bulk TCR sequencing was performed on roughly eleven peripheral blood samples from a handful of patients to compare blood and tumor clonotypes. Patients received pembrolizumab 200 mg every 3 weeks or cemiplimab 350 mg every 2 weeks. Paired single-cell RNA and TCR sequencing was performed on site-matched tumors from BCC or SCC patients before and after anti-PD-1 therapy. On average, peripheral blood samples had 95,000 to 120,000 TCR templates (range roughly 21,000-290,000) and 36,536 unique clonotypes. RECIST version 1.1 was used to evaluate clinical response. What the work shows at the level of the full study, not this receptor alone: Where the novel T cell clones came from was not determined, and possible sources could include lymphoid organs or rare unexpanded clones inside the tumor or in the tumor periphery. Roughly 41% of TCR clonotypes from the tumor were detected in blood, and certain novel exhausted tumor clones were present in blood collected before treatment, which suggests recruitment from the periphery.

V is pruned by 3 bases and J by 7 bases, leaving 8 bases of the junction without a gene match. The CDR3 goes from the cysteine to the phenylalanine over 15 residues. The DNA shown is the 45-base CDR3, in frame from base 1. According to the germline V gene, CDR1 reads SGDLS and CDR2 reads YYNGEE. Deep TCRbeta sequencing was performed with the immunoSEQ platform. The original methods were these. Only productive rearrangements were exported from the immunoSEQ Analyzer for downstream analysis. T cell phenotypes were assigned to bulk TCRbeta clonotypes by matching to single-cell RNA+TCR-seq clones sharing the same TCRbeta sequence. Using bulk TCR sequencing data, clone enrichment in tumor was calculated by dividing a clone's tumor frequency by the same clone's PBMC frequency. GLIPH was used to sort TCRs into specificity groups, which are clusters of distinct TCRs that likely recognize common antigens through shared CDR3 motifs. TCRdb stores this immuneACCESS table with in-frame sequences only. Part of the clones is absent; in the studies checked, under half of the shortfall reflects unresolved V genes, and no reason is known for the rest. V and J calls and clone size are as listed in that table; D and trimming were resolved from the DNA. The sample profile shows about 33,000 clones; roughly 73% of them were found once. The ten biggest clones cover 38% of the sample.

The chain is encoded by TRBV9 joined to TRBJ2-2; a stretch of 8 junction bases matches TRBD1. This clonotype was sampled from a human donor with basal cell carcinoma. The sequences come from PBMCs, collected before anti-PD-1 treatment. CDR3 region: CASSAGGHRDGELFF. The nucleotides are TGTGCCAGCAGCGCAGGGGGCCATCGGGACGGGGAGCTGTTTTTT.